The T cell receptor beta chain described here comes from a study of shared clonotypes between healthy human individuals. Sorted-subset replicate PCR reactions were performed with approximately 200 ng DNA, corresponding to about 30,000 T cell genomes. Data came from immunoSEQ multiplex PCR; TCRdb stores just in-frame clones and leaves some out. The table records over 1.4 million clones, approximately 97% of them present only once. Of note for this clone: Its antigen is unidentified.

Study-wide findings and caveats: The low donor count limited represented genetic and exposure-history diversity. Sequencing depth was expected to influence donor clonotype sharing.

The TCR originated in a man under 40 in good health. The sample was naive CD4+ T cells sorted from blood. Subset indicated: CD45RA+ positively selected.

The CDR3 DNA reads as TGCGCCAGCAGTTTAACAGGAAAAAGCAATCAGCCCCAGCATTTT. This gives the protein CASSLTGKSNQPQHF. The chain has TRBV5-1 and TRBJ1-5; D is possibly TRBD1 (5 bases). V was trimmed by 5 bases and J by 1 base, leaving 13 bases between them. The CDR3 length is 15 residues. The germline CDR1 and CDR2 sequences are SGHRS and YFSETQ. The whole variable domain, remainder taken from reference TRBV5-1 and TRBJ1-5, is KAGVTQTPRYLIKTRGQQVTLSCSPISGHRSVSWYQQTPGQGLQFLFEYFSETQRNKGNFPGRFSGRQFSNSRSEMNVSTLELGDSALYLCASSLTGKSNQPQHFGDGTRLSIL.